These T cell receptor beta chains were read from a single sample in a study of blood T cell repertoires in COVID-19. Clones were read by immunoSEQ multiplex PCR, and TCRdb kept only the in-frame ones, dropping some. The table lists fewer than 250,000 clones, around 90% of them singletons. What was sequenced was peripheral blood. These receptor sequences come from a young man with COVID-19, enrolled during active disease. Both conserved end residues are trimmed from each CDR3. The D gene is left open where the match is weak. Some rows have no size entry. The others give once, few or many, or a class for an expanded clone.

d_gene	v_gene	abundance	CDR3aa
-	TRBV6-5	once	ASSYSGGPGEKLF
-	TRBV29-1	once	SVTQGQLSSGNTIY
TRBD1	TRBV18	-	ASSLGTDEQY
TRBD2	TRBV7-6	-	ASSLGTSGEQF
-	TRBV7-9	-	ASSFVGGIDEQY
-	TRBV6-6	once	ASSYRGDTLYGYT
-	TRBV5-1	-	ASTNRTNTEAF
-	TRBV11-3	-	ASSLDGENTEAF
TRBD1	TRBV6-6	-	ASSLQTGYEQY
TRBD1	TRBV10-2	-	ASLQGAQTGELF
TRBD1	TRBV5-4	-	ASSLAGQGVTEAF
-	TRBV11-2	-	ASSLDRFYEQY